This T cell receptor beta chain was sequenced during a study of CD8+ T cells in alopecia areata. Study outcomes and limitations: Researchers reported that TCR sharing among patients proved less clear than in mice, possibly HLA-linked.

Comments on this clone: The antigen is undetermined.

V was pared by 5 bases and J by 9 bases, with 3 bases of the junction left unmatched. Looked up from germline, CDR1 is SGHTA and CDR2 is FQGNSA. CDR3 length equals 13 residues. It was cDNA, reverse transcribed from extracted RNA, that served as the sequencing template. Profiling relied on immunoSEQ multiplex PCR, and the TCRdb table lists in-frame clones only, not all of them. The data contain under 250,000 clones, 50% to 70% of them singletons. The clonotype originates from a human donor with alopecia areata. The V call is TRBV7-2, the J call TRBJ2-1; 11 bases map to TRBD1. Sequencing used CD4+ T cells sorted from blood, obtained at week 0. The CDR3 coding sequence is TGTGCCAGCAGCCCGGGGACAGGGGGTGAGCAGTTCTTC. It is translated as CASSPGTGGEQFF.